The 12 T cell receptor beta chains in this list originate from one sample, sequenced in a study of blood T cell repertoires in COVID-19. Assay used: immunoSEQ multiplex PCR; TCRdb lists only in-frame clones, some missing. The sample has hundreds of thousands of clones; around 92% are singletons. The sequenced sample consisted of peripheral blood. The receptors come from a man in his forties with acute or convalescent COVID-19.

The chain uses TRBV30 and TRBJ1-6; possibly TRBD1 for D (5 bases). Looked up from germline, CDR1 is GTSNPN and CDR2 is SVGIG (reference sequence). The CDR3 runs to 13 residues. Deletions cut 4 bases from V and 9 bases from J, with 13 bases between. Here the CDR3 reads CAWNYRGGSPLHF. The CDR3 coding sequence is TGTGCCTGGAATTATAGGGGAGGTTCACCCCTCCACTTT.

J is TRBJ2-3 and V is TRBV5-1; 9 nucleotides match TRBD2. V lost 4 bases to trimming and J lost 3 bases; unmatched junction nucleotides: 3. This CDR3 spans 14 amino acids. Germline assignment: CDR1 SGHRS and CDR2 YFSETQ. In DNA, the CDR3 is TGCGCCAGCAGCGGGACTAGCACAACAGATACGCAGTATTTT. Its translation: CASSGTSTTDTQYF.

The rearrangement joins TRBV27 to TRBJ2-1; D gene uncertain. CDR3 length: 13 residues. The germline V gene encodes CDR1 MNHEY and CDR2 SMNVEV (reference sequence). Trimming left V 0 bases short and J 5 bases short, with 5 bases between. CDR3 sequence (DNA): TGTGCCAGCAGTTTATCGGCCAACAATGAGCAGTTCTTC. Translating it yields CASSLSANNEQFF.

This chain joins TRBV28 and TRBJ2-7, with D possibly matching TRBD2 (5 bases). Deletions cut 7 bases from V and 2 bases from J, with 9 bases between. The CDR3 is made up of 12 amino acids. Germline V gene lookup returns CDR1 MDHEN and CDR2 SYDVKM. The CDR3 coding sequence is TGTGCCAGCACCGAGGGTACCTACGAGCAGTACTTC. This gives the protein CASTEGTYEQYF.

V and J are TRBV7-8 and TRBJ1-1; D is unresolved. This CDR3 is built from 16 residues. Germline V gene data show CDR1 as SGHVS and CDR2 as FQNEAQ. Trimming took 4 bases from V and 1 from J, leaving 16 bases between them. The CDR3 loop reads CASSSTIRIGNTEAFF. The DNA of the CDR3 is TGTGCCAGCAGCTCAACCATCAGGATAGGGAACACTGAAGCTTTCTTT.

This chain uses TRBV2 with TRBJ1-2; weak D call: TRBD1 (6 bases). This CDR3 is 13 amino acids long. Germline CDR1 reads SNHLY; CDR2 reads FYNNEI. V dropped 5 bases and J dropped 4 bases, with 11 bases sitting between them. The DNA for the CDR3 is TGTGCCAGCAGTCCTTTGACAGGCTATGGCTACACCTTC. Amino acid sequence: CASSPLTGYGYTF.

The chain recombines TRBV6-5 with TRBJ2-7; 7 nucleotides match TRBD1. V trimming: 2 bases; J trimming: 3 bases; junction bases outside the gene matches: 7. This CDR3 comprises 15 residues. In germline, CDR1 is MNHEY, CDR2 SVGAGI. The CDR3 spells CASSYQPTGIYEQYF. CDR3 coding DNA: TGTGCCAGCAGTTACCAACCGACAGGGATCTACGAGCAGTACTTC.

This chain uses TRBV5-1 with TRBJ2-2; 12 bases are a match to TRBD2. This CDR3 has 15 amino acids. Trimming cost V 5 bases and J 5 bases; bases outside gene matches: 4. Germline values: CDR1 SGHRS, CDR2 YFSETQ. As DNA, the CDR3 is TGCGCCAGCAGGGCCGGGACTAGCGGGACCGGGGAGCTGTTTTTT. The encoded protein is CASRAGTSGTGELFF.

The chain has TRBV5-1 and TRBJ1-2; 7 positions agree with TRBD1. The CDR3 totals 14 residues. In germline, CDR1 is SGHRS, CDR2 YFSETQ. Trimming took 4 bases from V and 6 from J; bases not matched to a gene: 9. The DNA for the CDR3 is TGCGCCAGCAGCGACGAACAGGGGTTCCATGGCTACACCTTC. Protein sequence: CASSDEQGFHGYTF. Together with reference TRBV5-1 and TRBJ1-2, the CDR3 gives the full variable domain: KAGVTQTPRYLIKTRGQQVTLSCSPISGHRSVSWYQQTPGQGLQFLFEYFSETQRNKGNFPGRFSGRQFSNSRSEMNVSTLELGDSALYLCASSDEQGFHGYTFGSGTRLTVV.

The gene calls are TRBV5-1 and TRBJ2-1; 7 bases agree with TRBD2. Germline trimming cut 0 bases from V and 3 bases from J; bases unmatched to any gene: 3. This CDR3 is built from 15 residues. CDR1 and CDR2 from the germline V gene are SGHRS and YFSETQ. The CDR3 loop reads CASSLGGGLYNEQFF. The CDR3 DNA reads TGCGCCAGCAGCTTGGGCGGGGGACTCTACAATGAGCAGTTCTTC.

The chain joins TRBV12-3 or TRBV12-4 to TRBJ2-3, with D hard to call. V lost 5 bases and J lost 7, with 7 bases in between. The CDR3 length is 11 residues. Here the CDR3 DNA reads TGTGCCAGCAGTGAGCCTCATACGCAGTATTTT. It codes for CASSEPHTQYF.

The chain couples TRBV15 to TRBJ1-2; D is possibly TRBD1 (5 bases). The length of the CDR3 is 15 residues. V was pared by 3 bases and J by 3 bases, with 14 bases between. The germline gives CDR1 LNHNV, CDR2 YYDKDF (reference sequence). The CDR3 reads CATSSPNQGYYGYTF. The DNA of the CDR3 is TGTGCCACCAGCAGTCCTAACCAGGGATACTATGGCTACACCTTC.